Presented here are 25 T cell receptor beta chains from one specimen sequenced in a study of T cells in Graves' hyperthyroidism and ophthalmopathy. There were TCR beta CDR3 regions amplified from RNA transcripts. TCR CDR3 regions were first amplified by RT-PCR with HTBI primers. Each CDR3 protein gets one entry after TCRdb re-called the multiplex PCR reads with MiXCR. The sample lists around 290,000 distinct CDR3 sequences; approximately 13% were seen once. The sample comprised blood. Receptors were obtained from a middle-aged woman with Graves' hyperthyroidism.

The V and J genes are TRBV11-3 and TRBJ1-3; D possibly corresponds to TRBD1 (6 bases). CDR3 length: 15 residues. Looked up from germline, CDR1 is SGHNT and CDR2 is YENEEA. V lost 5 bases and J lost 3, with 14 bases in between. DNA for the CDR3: TGTGCCAGCAGCGCAAGAGGGGGGATTGGAAACACCATATATTTT. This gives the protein CASSARGGIGNTIYF.

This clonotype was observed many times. This CDR3 reads CASSRSGIMNTEAFF. The CDR3 DNA follows: TGTGCCAGCAGTCGATCAGGGATAATGAACACTGAAGCTTTCTTT. This chain connects TRBV27 to TRBJ1-1; a weak D match, TRBD1 (5 bases). The CDR3 spans 15 residues. CDR1 is MNHEY, CDR2 SMNVEV, per germline (reference sequence). V lost 5 bases and J lost 0, with 13 bases in between.

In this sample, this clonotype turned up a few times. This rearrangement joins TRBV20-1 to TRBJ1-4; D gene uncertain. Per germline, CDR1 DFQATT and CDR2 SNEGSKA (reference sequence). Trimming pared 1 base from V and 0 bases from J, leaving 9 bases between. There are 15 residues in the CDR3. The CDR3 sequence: CSARVPRATNEKLFF. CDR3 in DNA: TGCAGTGCTAGAGTCCCAAGAGCAACTAATGAAAAACTGTTTTTT.

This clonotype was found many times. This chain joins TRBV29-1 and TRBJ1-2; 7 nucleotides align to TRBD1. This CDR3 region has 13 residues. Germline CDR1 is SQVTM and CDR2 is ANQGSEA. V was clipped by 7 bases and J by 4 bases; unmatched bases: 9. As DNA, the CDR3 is TGCAGCGCGACCCACCGGGACAGCTATGGCTACACCTTC. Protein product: CSATHRDSYGYTF.

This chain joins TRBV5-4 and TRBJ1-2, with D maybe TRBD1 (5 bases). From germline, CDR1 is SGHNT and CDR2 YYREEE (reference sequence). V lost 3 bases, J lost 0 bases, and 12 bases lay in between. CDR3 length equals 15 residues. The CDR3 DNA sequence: TGTGCCAGCAGCTCGTCCCAGGGCTCTAACTATGGCTACACCTTC. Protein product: CASSSSQGSNYGYTF.

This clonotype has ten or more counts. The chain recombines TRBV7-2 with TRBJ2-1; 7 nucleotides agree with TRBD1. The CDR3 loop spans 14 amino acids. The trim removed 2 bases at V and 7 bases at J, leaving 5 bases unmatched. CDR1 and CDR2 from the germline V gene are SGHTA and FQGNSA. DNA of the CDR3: TGTGCCAGCAGCTTAATGGTCAGGGGGAATGAGCAGTTCTTC. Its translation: CASSLMVRGNEQFF.

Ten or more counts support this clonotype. CDR3 protein: CASSLSMGQGVIVSYEQYF. The CDR3 bases are TGTGCCAGCAGTTTAAGTATGGGACAGGGAGTAATTGTATCCTACGAGCAGTACTTC. V usage is TRBV28 and J usage is TRBJ2-7; TRBD1 matches at 9 bases. This CDR3 spans 19 amino acids. V lost 2 bases and J lost 1; bases outside the gene matches: 15. Germline V gene data show CDR1 as MDHEN and CDR2 as SYDVKM.

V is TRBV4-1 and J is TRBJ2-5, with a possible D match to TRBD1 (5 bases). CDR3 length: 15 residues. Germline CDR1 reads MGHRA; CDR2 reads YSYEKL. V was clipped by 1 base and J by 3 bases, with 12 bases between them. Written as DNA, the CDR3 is TGCGCCAGCAGCCAAGCGCCAGGGCAAAAAGAGACCCAGTACTTC. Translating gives CASSQAPGQKETQYF.

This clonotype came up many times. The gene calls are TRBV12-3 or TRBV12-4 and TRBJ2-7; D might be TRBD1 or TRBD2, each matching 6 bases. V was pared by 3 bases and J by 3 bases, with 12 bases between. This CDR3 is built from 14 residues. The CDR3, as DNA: TGTGCCAGCAGTTTGAGGGGGGCCGTCTACGAGCAGTACTTC. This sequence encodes CASSLRGAVYEQYF.

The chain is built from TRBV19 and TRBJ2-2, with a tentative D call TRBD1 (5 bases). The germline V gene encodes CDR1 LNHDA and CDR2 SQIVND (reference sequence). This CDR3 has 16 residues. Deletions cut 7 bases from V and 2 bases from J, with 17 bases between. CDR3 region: CASTPGHLGNTGELFF. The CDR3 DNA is TGTGCCAGTACCCCCGGACACCTGGGAAACACCGGGGAGCTGTTTTTT.

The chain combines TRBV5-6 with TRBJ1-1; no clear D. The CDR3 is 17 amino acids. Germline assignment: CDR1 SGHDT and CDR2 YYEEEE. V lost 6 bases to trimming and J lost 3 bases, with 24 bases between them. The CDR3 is CASIRRPRDWLDTEAFF. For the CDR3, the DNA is TGTGCCAGCATTAGGCGTCCTAGGGATTGGTTGGACACTGAAGCTTTCTTT.

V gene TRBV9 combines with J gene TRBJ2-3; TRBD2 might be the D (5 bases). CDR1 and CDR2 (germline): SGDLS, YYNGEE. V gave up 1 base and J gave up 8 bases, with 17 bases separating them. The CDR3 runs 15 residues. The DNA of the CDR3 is TGTGCCAGCAGCGTAAGGGCGGAGGTTTATGGTACGCAGTATTTT. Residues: CASSVRAEVYGTQYF.

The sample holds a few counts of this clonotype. The CDR3 reads CASSVSGSGANVLTF. DNA of the CDR3: TGTGCCAGCAGTGTGAGCGGCTCTGGGGCCAACGTCCTGACTTTC. The gene calls are TRBV12-3 or TRBV12-4 and TRBJ2-6; a weak D match, TRBD2 (5 bases). The CDR3 runs 15 residues. With 5 bases removed from V and 0 bases from J, the gap between germline ends came to 8 bases.

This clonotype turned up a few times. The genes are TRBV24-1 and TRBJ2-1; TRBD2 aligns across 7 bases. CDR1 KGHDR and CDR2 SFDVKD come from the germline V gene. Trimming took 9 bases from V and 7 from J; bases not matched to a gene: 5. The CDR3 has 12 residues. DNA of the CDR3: TGTGCCACCGGGGGAGGGGTGAATGAGCAGTTCTTC. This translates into CATGGGVNEQFF.

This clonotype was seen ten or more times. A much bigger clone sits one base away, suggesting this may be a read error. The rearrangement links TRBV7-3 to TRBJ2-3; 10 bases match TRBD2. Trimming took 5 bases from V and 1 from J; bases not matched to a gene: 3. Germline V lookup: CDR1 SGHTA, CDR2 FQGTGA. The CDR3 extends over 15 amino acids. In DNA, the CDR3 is TGTGCCAGCAGCATCGGGACTAGCGGCACAGATACGCAGTATTTT. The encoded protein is CASSIGTSGTDTQYF.

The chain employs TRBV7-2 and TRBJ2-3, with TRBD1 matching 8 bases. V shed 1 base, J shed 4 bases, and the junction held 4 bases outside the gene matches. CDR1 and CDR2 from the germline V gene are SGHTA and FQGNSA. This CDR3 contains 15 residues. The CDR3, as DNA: TGTGCCAGCAGCTTAGGCGGACAGGGACCAGATACGCAGTATTTT. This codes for CASSLGGQGPDTQYF. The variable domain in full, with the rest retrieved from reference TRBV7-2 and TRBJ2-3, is GAGVSQSPSNKVTEKGKDVELRCDPISGHTALYWYRQSLGQGLEFLIYFQGNSAPDKSGLPSDRFSAERTGGSVSTLTIQRTQQEDSAVYLCASSLGGQGPDTQYFGPGTRLTVL.

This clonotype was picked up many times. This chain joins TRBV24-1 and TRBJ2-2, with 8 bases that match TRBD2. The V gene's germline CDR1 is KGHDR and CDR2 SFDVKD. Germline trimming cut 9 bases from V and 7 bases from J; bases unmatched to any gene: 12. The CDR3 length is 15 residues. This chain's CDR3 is CATATGGPNGGELFF. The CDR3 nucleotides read TGTGCCACCGCTACGGGAGGGCCTAATGGCGGGGAGCTGTTTTTT.

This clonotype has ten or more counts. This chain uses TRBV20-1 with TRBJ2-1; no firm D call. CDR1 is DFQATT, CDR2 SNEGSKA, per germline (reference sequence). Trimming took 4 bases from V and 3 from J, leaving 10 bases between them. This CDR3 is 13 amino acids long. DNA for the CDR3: TGCAGTGCTAAGCTAGGAAACTACAATGAGCAGTTCTTC. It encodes CSAKLGNYNEQFF.

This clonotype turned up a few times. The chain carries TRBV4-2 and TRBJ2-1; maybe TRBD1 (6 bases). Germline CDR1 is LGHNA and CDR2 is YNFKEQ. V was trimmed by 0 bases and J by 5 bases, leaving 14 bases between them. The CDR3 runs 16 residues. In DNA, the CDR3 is TGTGCCAGCAGCCAAGAAGGTCCGGGACACAACAATGAGCAGTTCTTC. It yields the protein CASSQEGPGHNNEQFF.

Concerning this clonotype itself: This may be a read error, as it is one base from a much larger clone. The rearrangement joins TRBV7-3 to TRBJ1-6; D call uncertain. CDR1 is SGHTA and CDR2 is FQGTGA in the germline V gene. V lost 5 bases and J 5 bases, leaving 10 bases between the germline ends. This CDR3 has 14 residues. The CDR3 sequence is CASSKQANNSPLHF. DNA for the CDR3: TGTGCCAGCAGCAAACAAGCTAATAATTCACCCCTCCACTTT.

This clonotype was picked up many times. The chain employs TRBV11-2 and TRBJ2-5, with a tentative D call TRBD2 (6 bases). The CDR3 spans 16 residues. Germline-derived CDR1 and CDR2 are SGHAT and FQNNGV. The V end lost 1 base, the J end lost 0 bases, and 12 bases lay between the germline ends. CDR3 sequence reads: CASSLGAGMYQETQYF. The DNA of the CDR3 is TGTGCCAGCAGCTTAGGGGCGGGAATGTACCAAGAGACCCAGTACTTC.

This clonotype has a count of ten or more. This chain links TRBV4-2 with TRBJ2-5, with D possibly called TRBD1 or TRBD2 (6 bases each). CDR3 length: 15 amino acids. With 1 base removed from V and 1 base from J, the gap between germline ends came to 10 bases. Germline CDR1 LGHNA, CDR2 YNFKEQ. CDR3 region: CASSQGGALQETQYF. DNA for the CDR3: TGTGCCAGCAGCCAAGGGGGGGCGCTCCAAGAGACCCAGTACTTC.

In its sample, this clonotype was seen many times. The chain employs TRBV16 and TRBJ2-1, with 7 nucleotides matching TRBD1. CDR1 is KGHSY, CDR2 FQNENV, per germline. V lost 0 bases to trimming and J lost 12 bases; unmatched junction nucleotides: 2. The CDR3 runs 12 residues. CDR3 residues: CASSQSGDRQFF. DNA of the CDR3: TGTGCCAGCAGCCAATCTGGGGACAGGCAGTTCTTC.

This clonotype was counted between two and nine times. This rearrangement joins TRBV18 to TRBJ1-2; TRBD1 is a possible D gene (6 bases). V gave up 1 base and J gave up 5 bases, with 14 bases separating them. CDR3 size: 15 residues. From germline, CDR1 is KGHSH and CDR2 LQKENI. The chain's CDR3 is CASSPLLQGPYGYTF. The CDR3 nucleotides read TGTGCCAGCTCACCACTCCTACAGGGACCTTATGGCTACACCTTC. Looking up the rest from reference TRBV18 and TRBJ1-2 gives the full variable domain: NAGVMQNPRHLVRRRGQEARLRCSPMKGHSHVYWYRQLPEEGLKFMVYLQKENIIDESGMPKERFSAEFPKEGPSILRIQQVVRGDSAAYFCASSPLLQGPYGYTFGSGTRLTVV.

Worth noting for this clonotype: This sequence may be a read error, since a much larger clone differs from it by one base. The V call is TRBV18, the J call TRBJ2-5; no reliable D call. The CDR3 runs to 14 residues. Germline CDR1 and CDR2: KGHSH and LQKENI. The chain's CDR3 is CASSPRSSQEAQYF. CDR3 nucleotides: TGTGCCAGCTCACCACGTAGCAGCCAAGAGGCCCAGTACTTC. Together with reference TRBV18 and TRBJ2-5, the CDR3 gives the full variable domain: NAGVMQNPRHLVRRRGQEARLRCSPMKGHSHVYWYRQLPEEGLKFMVYLQKENIIDESGMPKERFSAEFPKEGPSILRIQQVVRGDSAAYFCASSPRSSQEAQYFGPGTRLLVL.